This T cell receptor (beta chain) was sequenced for a study of cytomegalovirus exposure and HLA in healthy donors. This clone has a handful of counts. Its antigen is undetermined. PCR amplification relied on 60 Vbeta primers (plus 13 Jbeta primers). The protocol was immunoSEQ multiplex PCR, while the TCRdb copy is restricted to in-frame clones and leaves out a portion. The table records some 170,000 clones, roughly 79% of them present only once. The trim removed 2 bases at V and 7 bases at J, leaving 18 bases unmatched. The CDR3 has 20 amino acids. The germline V gene has CDR1 MDHEN and CDR2 SYDVKM. Study-level findings and limits: Apart from CMV serostatus, no immune exposure information was available. Investigators reported about 160 TCR beta chains as tied to cytomegalovirus. Researchers left out some V segments, among them TRBV6-2 and TRBV6-3, as indistinguishable.

This rearrangement joins TRBV28 to TRBJ2-2; 11 bases are shared with TRBD1. Sequencing was carried out using PBMCs. The receptor comes from a woman aged 50 to 60 in good health and CMV-seronegative. CDR3 DNA sequence: TGTGCCAGCAGTTTACGCTTCGATTTCGGGACAGGGGGTTTGGACGGGGAGCTGTTTTTT. Its translation: CASSLRFDFGTGGLDGELFF.